A single sample gave rise to the 3 T cell receptor beta chains below, sequenced in a study of CD8+CD57+ T cells in acquired aplastic anemia. Patients picked for sequencing had shown CD8+CD57+ cell expansion detected by flow cytometry. It was genomic DNA that served as the template for profiling TCR beta VDJ and CDR3. TCRdb independently ran MiXCR on the reads; one entry per CDR3 protein. This table has fewer than 250,000 distinct CDR3 sequences, around 46% appearing once. The sequenced sample consisted of sorted CD4+, CD8+, or CD8+CD57+ T cells (not recorded which) from PBMCs. These receptor sequences come from a human donor with aplastic anemia.

Only a few counts were recorded for this clonotype. A much larger clone sits a single nucleotide away, making a read error possible. This chain joins TRBV14 and TRBJ2-3; possible D gene TRBD1, 6 bases. Germline assignment: CDR1 SGHDN and CDR2 FVKESK. The CDR3 is 19 residues long. The CDR3 nucleotides are TGTGCCAGCAGCCAGTATCTCCTCCGGGACACCGAAATCACAGATACGCGGTATTTT. Its protein product is CASSQYLLRDTEITDTRYF. Looking up the rest from reference TRBV14 and TRBJ2-3 gives the full variable domain: EAGVTQFPSHSVIEKGQTVTLRCDPISGHDNLYWYRRVMGKEIKFLLHFVKESKQDESGMPNNRFLAERTGGTYSTLKVQPAELEDSGVYFCASSQYLLRDTEITDTRYFGPGTRLTVL.

The V call is TRBV15, the J call TRBJ2-3, with a tentative D call TRBD2 (7 bases). Germline values: CDR1 LNHNV, CDR2 YYDKDF (reference sequence). V lost 0 bases and J 3 bases, leaving 13 bases between the germline ends. The CDR3 length is 16 residues. The CDR3 loop reads CATSREGGGATDTQYF. The CDR3 DNA is TGTGCCACCAGCAGAGAGGGCGGGGGCGCGACAGATACGCAGTATTTT.

The sample holds a few counts of this clonotype. The V gene is TRBV7-8, the J gene TRBJ2-1; the D is unclear. V shed 3 bases and J shed 6 bases, with 3 bases lying between them. The CDR3 is 11 amino acids. CDR1 is SGHVS, CDR2 FQNEAQ, per germline. CDR3 region: CASSLSNEQFF. CDR3 nucleotides: TGTGCCAGCAGCTTGTCCAATGAGCAGTTCTTC. Combining the CDR3 with reference TRBV7-8 and TRBJ2-1 gives the whole variable domain GAGVSQSPRYKVAKRGQDVALRCDPISGHVSLFWYQQALGQGPEFLTYFQNEAQLDKSGLPSDRFFAERPEGSVSTLKIQRTQQEDSAVYLCASSLSNEQFFGPGTRLTVL.